These T cell receptor beta chains were read from a single sample in a study of OX40 agonist ivuxolimab in advanced cancers. Some clones are missing from TCRdb's copy, which holds only in-frame ones; the method was immunoSEQ multiplex PCR. The sample shows 60,000 to 75,000 clones, around 85% of them seen only once. Sequencing used CD4+ or CD8+ T cells sorted from blood, obtained in a trial of the OX40 agonist ivuxolimab. These receptors originate from an adult with an advanced solid tumor such as melanoma, head and neck, liver or kidney cancer. Each CDR3 is given with its conserved first and last residue. A D gene is named only where the DNA matches it firmly. The listing skips clone size in some rows; elsewhere it reads once, few, many or a size class.

j_call clone_size v_call d_call cdr3_nt cdr3_aa
TRBJ2-1 NA TRBV7-3 TRBD2 TGTGCCAGCAGCCCAAAGACTAGCGGGGGTGGTGAGCAGTTCTTC CASSPKTSGGGEQFF
TRBJ2-1 NA TRBV10-2 NA TGCGCCAGCAGTGAGTTGCAGCCAACCGTGACAATCTACAATGAGCAGTTCTTC CASSELQPTVTIYNEQFF
TRBJ2-3 few TRBV7-6 NA TGTGCCAGCAGCCCTTCACTGGGAGATACGCAGTATTTT CASSPSLGDTQYF
TRBJ2-5 NA TRBV7-6 TRBD1 TGTGCCAGCAGCTTCGCCGGACAGGGGCAAGAGACCCAGTACTTC CASSFAGQGQETQYF
TRBJ1-1 NA TRBV27 TRBD1 TGTGCCAGCAGCCAACGGGGGACAGTCATGAACACTGAAGCTTTCTTT CASSQRGTVMNTEAFF
TRBJ2-5 once TRBV27 NA TGTGCCAGCAGACGAACAGGGGCGGGGGAGACCCAGTACTTC CASRRTGAGETQYF
TRBJ2-2 NA TRBV4-2 TRBD1 TGTGCCAGCAGCCATGATATCCCAAAGCCCCAGGGGGCTGGCGGGGAGCTGTTTTTT CASSHDIPKPQGAGGELFF
TRBJ1-5 NA TRBV7-6 NA TGTGCCAGCAGCCTCGGACACAATCAGCCCCAGCATTTT CASSLGHNQPQHF
TRBJ2-1 NA TRBV6-6 NA TGTGCCAGCAGTTACGAGGGTAGAATGTACAATGAGCAGTTCTTC CASSYEGRMYNEQFF
TRBJ2-7 NA TRBV18 NA TGTGCCAGCTCACCAGGGCTCTCTAGGAACGAGCAGTACTTC CASSPGLSRNEQYF
TRBJ1-1 NA TRBV6-5 NA TGTGCCAGCAGTTCCCGCGGGGGCGGGGGCACTGAAGCTTTCTTT CASSSRGGGGTEAFF
TRBJ2-3 few TRBV6-1 NA TGTGCCAGCAGGGAAGCCCCCGTGGCTAGCGCGTGGGTAGATACGCAGTATTTT CASREAPVASAWVDTQYF
TRBJ2-7 NA TRBV7-2 NA TGTGCCAGCAGCTCTTGGGTCCCCAGCGAGCAGTACTTC CASSSWVPSEQYF
TRBJ2-3 NA TRBV5-1 NA TGCGCCAGCAGCCCGCGTGGGCAGGGGCCCACAGATACGCAGTATTTT CASSPRGQGPTDTQYF
TRBJ1-5 NA TRBV27 NA TGTGCCAGCAGACCAAACATAGGGAGCAATCAGCCCCAGCATTTT CASRPNIGSNQPQHF
TRBJ1-5 NA TRBV2 TRBD1 TGTGCCAGCCGTAGCAGGGGGAATAATCAGCCCCAGCATTTT CASRSRGNNQPQHF
TRBJ1-1 NA TRBV10-2 NA TGCGCCACCTCCCGGCCCTTTGGGCTAACGAACACTGAAGCTTTCTTT CATSRPFGLTNTEAFF
TRBJ1-1 NA TRBV7-8 NA TGTGCCAGCAGCCAAGATCTACACACTGAAGCTTTCTTT CASSQDLHTEAFF
TRBJ2-5 NA TRBV5-1 TRBD2 TGCGCCAGCCAGGCGGGGGTGACCCAGTACTTC CASQAGVTQYF
TRBJ2-3 NA TRBV5-8 NA TGTGCCAGCAGCTGGGAAGATACGCAGTATTTT CASSWEDTQYF
TRBJ1-6 NA TRBV6-6 TRBD1 TGTGCCAGCAGCCGGGGACAGTATAATTCACCCCTCCACTTT CASSRGQYNSPLHF
TRBJ2-7 NA TRBV18 TRBD1 TGTGCCAGCTCACCAGTTGGGACAGGCAAGCACGAGCAGTACTTC CASSPVGTGKHEQYF
TRBJ1-3 NA TRBV5-1 NA TGCGCCAGCAGCCGAGACACAAGCGGTGTCACCATATATTTT CASSRDTSGVTIYF
TRBJ1-5 NA TRBV5-4 NA TGTGCCAGCAGCGGGGGACCGGAGGACCAGCCCCAGCATTTT CASSGGPEDQPQHF
TRBJ2-1 NA TRBV7-9 TRBD1 TGTGCCAGCAGCAAACCGGGACAGAACAATGAGCAGTTCTTC CASSKPGQNNEQFF
TRBJ2-1 NA TRBV10-1 NA TGCGCCAGCAGTGACAATAATCCCAGGGACGGCTCCTACAATGAGCAGTTCTTC CASSDNNPRDGSYNEQFF
TRBJ2-5 NA TRBV27 NA TGTGCCAGCAGCCCCCGGGGGCGAGAGACCCAGTACTTC CASSPRGRETQYF
TRBJ1-2 NA TRBV5-6 TRBD1 TGTGCCAGCAGCGGGGACAGGGGCTCAATTCGGGGCTACACCTTC CASSGDRGSIRGYTF
TRBJ2-5 NA TRBV7-9 TRBD2 TGTGCCAGCAGCCAGACTAGCGGGGGACAAGAGACCCAGTACTTC CASSQTSGGQETQYF
TRBJ1-1 NA TRBV7-9 NA TGTGCCAGCAGCCTGCCGACGGAGAACACTGAAGCTTTCTTT CASSLPTENTEAFF
TRBJ1-2 NA TRBV2 NA TGTGCCAGCAATCAGGATAACTATGGCTACACCTTC CASNQDNYGYTF
TRBJ1-5 NA TRBV6-4 NA TGTGCCAGCAGCCCCCTGGTGTATAGCAATCAGCCCCAGCATTTT CASSPLVYSNQPQHF
TRBJ1-2 NA TRBV29-1 TRBD1 TGCAGCGTTGAAGAGTATGGACAGGGGAAGAACTATGGCTACACCTTC CSVEEYGQGKNYGYTF
TRBJ2-7 NA TRBV5-4 TRBD1 TGTGCCAGCCGCATGGGACAGGGGTACGAGCAGTACTTC CASRMGQGYEQYF
TRBJ1-1 NA TRBV18 NA TGTGCCAGCTCCCAGGGAGAGAACACTGAAGCTTTCTTT CASSQGENTEAFF
TRBJ1-1 NA TRBV27 NA TGTGCCAGCAGTCCGAGAGGGACTGAAGCTTTCTTT CASSPRGTEAFF
TRBJ2-1 NA TRBV10-3 NA TGTGCCATCAGTGAGTTCGGGGGTAATCGCGATGAGCAGTTCTTC CAISEFGGNRDEQFF
TRBJ1-4 NA TRBV18 TRBD1 TGTGCCAGCTCACCTAGCAGGGGGCAAAAACTGTTTTTT CASSPSRGQKLFF
TRBJ2-5 NA TRBV5-1 TRBD1 TGCGCCAGCAGCTTAGGGGGCTCGGAGACCCAGTACTTC CASSLGGSETQYF
TRBJ2-1 NA TRBV6-1 NA TGTGCCAGCAGGAGCGGTCTCAGGGGAGATGAGCAGTTCTTC CASRSGLRGDEQFF
TRBJ2-4 once TRBV30 TRBD2 TGTGCCTGGAGTGTAAGGCCCACTAGCGGGAGATGGGGCATTCAGTACTTC CAWSVRPTSGRWGIQYF
TRBJ2-7 NA TRBV30 TRBD2 TGTGCCTGGAGCCTAGCGGGGGGACAATACGAGCAGTACTTC CAWSLAGGQYEQYF
TRBJ1-2 NA TRBV6-1 TRBD1 TGTGCCAGCACCCAGGGGGGGGCCATGGGCTATGGCTACACCTTC CASTQGGAMGYGYTF
TRBJ2-7 few TRBV7-8 NA TGTGCCAGCAGCCGCGGGACGGCATACGAGCAGTACTTC CASSRGTAYEQYF
TRBJ2-5 NA TRBV6-6 NA TGTGCCAGCACCCCCCCAGTAGGGGAGACCCAGTACTTC CASTPPVGETQYF
TRBJ2-5 NA TRBV29-1 TRBD2 TGCAGCGTTGGCCGCGGGACTAGCGTCGCAGAGACCCAGTACTTC CSVGRGTSVAETQYF
TRBJ2-7 NA TRBV18 TRBD1 TGTGCCAGCTCACCAGCCAGGACAGGGGGGTACGAGCAGTACTTC CASSPARTGGYEQYF
TRBJ1-5 NA TRBV19 NA TGTGCCAGTGCCGGGGCGGCCCGGCGGAATCAGCCCCAGCATTTT CASAGAARRNQPQHF
TRBJ2-7 once TRBV30 NA TGTGCCTGGAGAGCCCCAGGCGCCATCTACGAGCAGTACTTC CAWRAPGAIYEQYF
TRBJ2-7 NA TRBV21-1 NA TGTGCCAGCAGCAAAGGAAGGCAGGGCGCCTACGAGCAGTACTTC CASSKGRQGAYEQYF
TRBJ1-5 NA TRBV6-6 NA TGTGCCGGCAAAGGGACGGGGAGCAATCAGCCCCAGCATTTT CAGKGTGSNQPQHF
TRBJ1-1 NA TRBV5-6 NA TGTGCCAGCAGCTTCAGGGCTCGGGGCACTGAAGCTTTCTTT CASSFRARGTEAFF
TRBJ1-2 NA TRBV28 TRBD1 TGTGCCAGCAGTCAGGGGGTTCGGCATGGCTACACCTTC CASSQGVRHGYTF
TRBJ2-1 NA TRBV11-3 NA TGTGCCAGCAGCGAATTGTCTTCGGGTGAGCAGTTCTTC CASSELSSGEQFF
TRBJ1-4 NA TRBV4-1 NA TGCGCCAGCAGCCAAGGGGGAGGGGGGAATGAAAAACTGTTTTTT CASSQGGGGNEKLFF
TRBJ2-7 NA TRBV30 NA TGTGCCTGGAGTACAGCCTACGAGCAGTACTTC CAWSTAYEQYF
TRBJ2-7 NA TRBV6-6 NA TGTGCCAGCAGTTACTCGGACCCCTACGAGCAGTACTTC CASSYSDPYEQYF
TRBJ2-6 NA TRBV5-6 NA TGTGCCAGCAACTGGCGCGGGACTGGGGCCAACGTCCTGACTTTC CASNWRGTGANVLTF
TRBJ1-1 NA TRBV27 TRBD1 TGTGCCAGCAGTTTGAGGGGGCGAACTGAAGCTTTCTTT CASSLRGRTEAFF
TRBJ2-5 few TRBV28 TRBD1 TGTGCCAGCATCGCACAGGGGCGAGAGACCCAGTACTTC CASIAQGRETQYF